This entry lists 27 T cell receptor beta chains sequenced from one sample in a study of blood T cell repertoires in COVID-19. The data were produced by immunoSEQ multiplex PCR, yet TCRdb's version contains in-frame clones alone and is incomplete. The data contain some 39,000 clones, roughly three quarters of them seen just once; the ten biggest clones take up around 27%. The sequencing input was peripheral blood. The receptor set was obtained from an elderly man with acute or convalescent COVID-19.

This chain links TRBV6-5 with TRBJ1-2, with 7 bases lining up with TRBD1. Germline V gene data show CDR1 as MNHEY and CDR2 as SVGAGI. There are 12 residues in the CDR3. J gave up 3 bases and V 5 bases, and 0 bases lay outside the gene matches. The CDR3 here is CASSQGDYGYTF. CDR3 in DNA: TGTGCCAGCAGTCAGGGGGACTATGGCTACACCTTC.

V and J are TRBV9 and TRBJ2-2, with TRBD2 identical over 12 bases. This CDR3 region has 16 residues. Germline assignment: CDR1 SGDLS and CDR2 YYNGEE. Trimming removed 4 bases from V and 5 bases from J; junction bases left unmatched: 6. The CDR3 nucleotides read TGTGCCAGCAGCTTTACGACTAGCGGGGGAACCGGGGAGCTGTTTTTT. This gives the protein CASSFTTSGGTGELFF.

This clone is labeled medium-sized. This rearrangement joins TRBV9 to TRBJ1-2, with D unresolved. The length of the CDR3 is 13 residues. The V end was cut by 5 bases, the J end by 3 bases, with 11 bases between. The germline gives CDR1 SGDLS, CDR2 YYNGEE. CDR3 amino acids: CASRTEEDYGYTF. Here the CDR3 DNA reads TGTGCCAGCAGGACGGAGGAAGACTATGGCTACACCTTC.

In DNA, the CDR3 is TGCGCCAGCAGCTTGGGCCCTAGCGGGAGTTACAATGAGCAGTTCTTC. This gives the protein CASSLGPSGSYNEQFF. V is TRBV5-1 and J is TRBJ2-1, with 10 bases aligning to TRBD2. The J segment lost 4 bases and the V segment lost 0 bases, leaving 4 bases of the junction unmatched. The germline gives CDR1 SGHRS, CDR2 YFSETQ. The CDR3 runs to 16 residues.

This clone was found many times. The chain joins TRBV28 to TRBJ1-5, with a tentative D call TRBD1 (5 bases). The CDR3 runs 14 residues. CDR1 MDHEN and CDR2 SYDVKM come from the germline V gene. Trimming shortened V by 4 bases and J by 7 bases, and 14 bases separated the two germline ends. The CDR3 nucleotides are TGTGCCAGCAGTTCCTCTGAGCGGGGCCAGCCCCAGCATTTT. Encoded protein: CASSSSERGQPQHF.

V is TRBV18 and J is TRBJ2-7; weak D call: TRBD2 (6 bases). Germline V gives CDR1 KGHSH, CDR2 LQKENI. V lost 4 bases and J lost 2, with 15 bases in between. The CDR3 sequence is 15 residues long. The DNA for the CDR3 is TGTGCCAGCTCACTAACGACGGGGGAAGCCTACGAGCAGTACTTC. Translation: CASSLTTGEAYEQYF.

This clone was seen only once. The CDR3 region is CASSLRLAGLSYEQYF. CDR3 nucleotides: TGTGCCAGCAGCTTGAGGCTAGCGGGGCTCTCCTACGAGCAGTACTTC. The chain links TRBV5-4 to TRBJ2-7; 9 bases are a match to TRBD2. Germline CDR1 is SGHNT and CDR2 is YYREEE (reference sequence). The trim removed 1 base at V and 0 bases at J, leaving 5 bases unmatched. This CDR3 region has 16 residues.

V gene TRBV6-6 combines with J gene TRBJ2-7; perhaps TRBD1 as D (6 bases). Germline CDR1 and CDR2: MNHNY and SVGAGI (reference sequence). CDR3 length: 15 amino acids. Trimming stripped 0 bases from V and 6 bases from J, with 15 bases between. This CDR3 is CASSYSGAGLVEQYF. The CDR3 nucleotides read TGTGCCAGCAGTTACTCGGGGGCAGGGTTGGTCGAGCAGTACTTC.

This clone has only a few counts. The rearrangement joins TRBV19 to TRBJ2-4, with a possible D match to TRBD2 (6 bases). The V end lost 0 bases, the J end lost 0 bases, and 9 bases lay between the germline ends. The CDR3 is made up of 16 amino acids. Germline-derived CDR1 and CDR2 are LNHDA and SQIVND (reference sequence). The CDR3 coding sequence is TGTGCCAGTAGTATAGATATGGGACTAGCCAAAAACATTCAGTACTTC. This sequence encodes CASSIDMGLAKNIQYF.

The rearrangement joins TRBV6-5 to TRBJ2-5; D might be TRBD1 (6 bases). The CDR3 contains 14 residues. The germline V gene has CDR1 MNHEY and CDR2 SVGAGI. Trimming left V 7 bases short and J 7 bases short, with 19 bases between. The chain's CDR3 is CASIKGGSAGTQYF. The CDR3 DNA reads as TGTGCCAGCATTAAAGGGGGTAGCGCAGGGACCCAGTACTTC.

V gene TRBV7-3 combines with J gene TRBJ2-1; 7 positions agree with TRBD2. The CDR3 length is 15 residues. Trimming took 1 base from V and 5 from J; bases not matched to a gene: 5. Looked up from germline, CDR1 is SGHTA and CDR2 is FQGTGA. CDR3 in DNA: TGTGCCAGCAGCTTAATTAGCGGGCGAGACAATGAGCAGTTCTTC. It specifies CASSLISGRDNEQFF.

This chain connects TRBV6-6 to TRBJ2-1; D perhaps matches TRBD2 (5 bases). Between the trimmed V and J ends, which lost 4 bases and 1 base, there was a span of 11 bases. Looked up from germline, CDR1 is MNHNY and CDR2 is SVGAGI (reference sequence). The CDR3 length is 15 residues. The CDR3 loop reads CASSSRGASYNEQFF. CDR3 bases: TGTGCCAGCAGTTCCCGGGGAGCATCCTACAATGAGCAGTTCTTC.

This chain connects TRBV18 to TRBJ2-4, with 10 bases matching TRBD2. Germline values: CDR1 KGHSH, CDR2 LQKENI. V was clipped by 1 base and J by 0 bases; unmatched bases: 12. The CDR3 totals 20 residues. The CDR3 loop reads CASSPRWTSGSELAKNIQYF. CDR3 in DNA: TGTGCCAGCTCACCACGCTGGACTAGCGGTTCAGAACTAGCCAAAAACATTCAGTACTTC.

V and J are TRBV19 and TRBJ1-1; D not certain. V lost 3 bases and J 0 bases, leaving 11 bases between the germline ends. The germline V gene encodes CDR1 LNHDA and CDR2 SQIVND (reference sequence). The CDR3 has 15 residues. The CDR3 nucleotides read TGTGCCAGTAGTATGGCTGCCGCCATGAACACTGAAGCTTTCTTT. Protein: CASSMAAAMNTEAFF.

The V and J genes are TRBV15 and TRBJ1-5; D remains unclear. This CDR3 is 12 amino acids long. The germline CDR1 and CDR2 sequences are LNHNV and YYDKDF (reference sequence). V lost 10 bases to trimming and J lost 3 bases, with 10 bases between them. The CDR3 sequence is CASATNNQPQHF. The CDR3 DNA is TGTGCCAGTGCCACAAACAATCAGCCCCAGCATTTT.

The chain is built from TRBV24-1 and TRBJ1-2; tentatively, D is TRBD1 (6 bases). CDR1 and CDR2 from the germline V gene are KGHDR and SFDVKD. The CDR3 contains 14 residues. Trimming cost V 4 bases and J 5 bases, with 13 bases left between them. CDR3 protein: CATSDPPDRYGYTF. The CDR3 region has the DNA TGTGCCACCAGTGACCCCCCGGACAGATATGGCTACACCTTC.

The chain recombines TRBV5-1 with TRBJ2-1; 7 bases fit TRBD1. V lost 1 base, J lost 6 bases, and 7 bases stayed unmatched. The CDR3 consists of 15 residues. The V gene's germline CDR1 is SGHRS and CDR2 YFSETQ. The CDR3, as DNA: TGCGCCAGCAGCTTGTTCACCCGGACAGGCAATGAGCAGTTCTTC. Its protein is CASSLFTRTGNEQFF.

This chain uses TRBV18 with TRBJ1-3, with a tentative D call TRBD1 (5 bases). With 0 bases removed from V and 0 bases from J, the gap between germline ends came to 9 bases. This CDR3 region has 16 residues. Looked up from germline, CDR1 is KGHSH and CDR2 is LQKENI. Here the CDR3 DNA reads TGTGCCAGCTCACCACCACGGGGGAGCTCTGGAAACACCATATATTTT. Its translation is CASSPPRGSSGNTIYF.

The CDR3, as DNA: TGTGCCATCACGGGGGACGGGATGGGCGGGGAGCTGTTTTTT. It codes for CAITGDGMGGELFF. This chain joins TRBV10-3 and TRBJ2-2; tentatively, D is TRBD2 (6 bases). This CDR3 is 14 amino acids long. V was pared by 7 bases and J by 7 bases, with 16 bases between. CDR1 and CDR2 (germline): ENHRY, SYGVKD.

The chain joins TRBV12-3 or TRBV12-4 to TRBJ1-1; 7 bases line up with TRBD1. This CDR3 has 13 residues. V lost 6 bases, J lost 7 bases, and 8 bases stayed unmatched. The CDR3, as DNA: TGTGCCAGCAGCTTGTACAGGGGAGGTGAAGCTTTCTTT. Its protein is CASSLYRGGEAFF.

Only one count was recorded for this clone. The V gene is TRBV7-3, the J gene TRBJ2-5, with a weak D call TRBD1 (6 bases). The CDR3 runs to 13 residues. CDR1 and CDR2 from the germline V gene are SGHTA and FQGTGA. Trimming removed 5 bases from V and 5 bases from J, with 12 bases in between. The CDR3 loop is CASSRGQSETQYF. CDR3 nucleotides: TGTGCCAGCAGCCGCGGACAGTCGGAGACCCAGTACTTC. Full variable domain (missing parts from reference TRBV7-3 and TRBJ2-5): GAGVSQTPSNKVTEKGKYVELRCDPISGHTALYWYRQSLGQGPEFLIYFQGTGAADDSGLPNDRFFAVRPEGSVSTLKIQRTERGDSAVYLCASSRGQSETQYFGPGTRLLVL.

The CDR3 sequence: CASSQDPDSSYEQYF. CDR3 bases: TGTGCCAGCAGCCAAGATCCCGATAGCTCCTACGAGCAGTACTTC. The V gene is TRBV3-1 (or the pseudogene TRBV3-2), the J gene TRBJ2-7; unclear D gene. CDR1 and CDR2 (germline): LGHDT, YNNKEL (reference sequence). The CDR3 is 15 residues long. V lost 0 bases and J lost 0, with 9 bases in between.

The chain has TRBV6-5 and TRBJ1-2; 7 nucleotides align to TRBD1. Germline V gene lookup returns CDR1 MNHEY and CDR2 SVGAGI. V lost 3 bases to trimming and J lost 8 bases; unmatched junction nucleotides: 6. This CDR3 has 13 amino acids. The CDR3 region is CASSYEGQRGYTF. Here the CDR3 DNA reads TGTGCCAGCAGTTATGAGGGACAGAGGGGCTACACCTTC.

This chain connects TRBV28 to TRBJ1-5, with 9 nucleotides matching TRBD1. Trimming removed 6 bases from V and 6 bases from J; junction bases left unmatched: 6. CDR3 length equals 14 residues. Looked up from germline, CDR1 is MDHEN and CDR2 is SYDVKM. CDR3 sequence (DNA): TGTGCCAGCAGCCAAGGGACAGGGACTCAGCCCCAGCATTTT. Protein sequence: CASSQGTGTQPQHF.

CDR3 nucleotide sequence: TGTGCCAGCAGCTCTAAAACCAGGGGGCAGAGCACCGGGGAGCTGTTTTTT. Its protein is CASSSKTRGQSTGELFF. The V call is TRBV7-3, the J call TRBJ2-2; 8 positions match TRBD1. The CDR3 spans 17 residues. V trimming: 4 bases; J trimming: 4 bases; junction bases outside the gene matches: 11. Germline CDR1 reads SGHTA; CDR2 reads FQGTGA.

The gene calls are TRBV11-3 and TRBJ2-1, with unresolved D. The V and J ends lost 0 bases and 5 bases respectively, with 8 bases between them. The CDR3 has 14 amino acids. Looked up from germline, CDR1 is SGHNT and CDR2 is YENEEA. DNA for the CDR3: TGTGCCAGCAGCTTAGATTGGCAGAACAATGAGCAGTTCTTC. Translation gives CASSLDWQNNEQFF.

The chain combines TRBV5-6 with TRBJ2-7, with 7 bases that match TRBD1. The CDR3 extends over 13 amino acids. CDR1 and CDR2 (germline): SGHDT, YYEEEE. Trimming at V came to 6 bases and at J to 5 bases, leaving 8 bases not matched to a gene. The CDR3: CASTPTGADEQYF. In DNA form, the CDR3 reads TGTGCCAGCACCCCCACAGGGGCGGACGAGCAGTACTTC.